This T cell receptor (beta chain) was recorded in a study of beta chain features in type 1 diabetes. Once sorted, every population was more than 95% pure. Note on this clone: Its antigen remains unidentified.

From germline, CDR1 is SGHRS and CDR2 YFSETQ. The CDR3 totals 12 residues. Trimming removed 2 bases from V and 2 bases from J, with 3 bases in between. Study results and caveats: PCR could preferentially amplify shorter templates, alike in patients and controls. Over-representation of high TCR-expressing cells was a possible consequence of cDNA sequencing.

Sequencing targeted expressed TCRB transcripts, as all isolated RNA had been reverse transcribed. Naive, central memory and regulatory T cell samples averaged roughly 3.7 million immunoSEQ reads each. Profiled with immunoSEQ multiplex PCR; TCRdb holds only in-frame clones, not every one. The table records under 300,000 clones, 27% of them present only once. The TCR was taken from a man younger than 40 in good health. The V and J genes are TRBV5-1 and TRBJ2-3; D gene unclear. Sequences were obtained from central memory CD4+ T cells from blood. The DNA of the CDR3 is TGCGCCAGCAGCTTACCCACAGATACGCAGTATTTT. Residues: CASSLPTDTQYF.